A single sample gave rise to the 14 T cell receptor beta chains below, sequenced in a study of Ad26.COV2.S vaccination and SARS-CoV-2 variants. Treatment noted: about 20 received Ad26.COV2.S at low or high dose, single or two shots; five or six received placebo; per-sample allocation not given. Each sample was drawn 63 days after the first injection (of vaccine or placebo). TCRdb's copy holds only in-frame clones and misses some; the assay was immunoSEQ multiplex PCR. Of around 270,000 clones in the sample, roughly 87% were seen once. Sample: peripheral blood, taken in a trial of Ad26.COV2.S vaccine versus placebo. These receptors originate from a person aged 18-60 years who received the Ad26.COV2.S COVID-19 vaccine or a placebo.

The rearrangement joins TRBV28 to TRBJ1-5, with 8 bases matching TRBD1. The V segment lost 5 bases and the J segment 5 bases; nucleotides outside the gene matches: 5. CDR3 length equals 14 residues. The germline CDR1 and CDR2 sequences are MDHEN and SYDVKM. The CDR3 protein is CASSERQGYQPQHF. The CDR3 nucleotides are TGTGCCAGCAGTGAGAGACAGGGGTATCAGCCCCAGCATTTT.

CDR3 bases: TGTGCCAGCAGCACGGGACAGGCCGGGGAGCTGTTTTTT. It encodes CASSTGQAGELFF. The chain uses TRBV7-2 and TRBJ2-2; 8 nucleotides line up with TRBD1. The J segment lost 6 bases and the V segment lost 5 bases, leaving 2 bases of the junction unmatched. Germline V gene sequence: CDR1 SGHTA, CDR2 FQGNSA. The CDR3 length is 13 residues.

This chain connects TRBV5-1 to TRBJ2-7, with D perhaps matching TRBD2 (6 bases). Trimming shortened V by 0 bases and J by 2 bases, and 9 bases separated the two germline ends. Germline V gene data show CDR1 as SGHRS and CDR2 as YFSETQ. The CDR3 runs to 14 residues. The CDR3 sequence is CASSLDSGPYEQYV. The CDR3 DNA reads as TGCGCCAGCAGCTTGGACAGCGGGCCCTACGAGCAGTACGTC.

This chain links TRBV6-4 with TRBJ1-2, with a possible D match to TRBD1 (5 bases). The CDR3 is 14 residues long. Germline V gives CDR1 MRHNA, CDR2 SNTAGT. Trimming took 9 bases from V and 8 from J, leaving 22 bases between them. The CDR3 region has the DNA TGTGCCAGAGGGGCCGCGGGACCACGTCGGGGCTACACCTTC. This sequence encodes CARGAAGPRRGYTF.

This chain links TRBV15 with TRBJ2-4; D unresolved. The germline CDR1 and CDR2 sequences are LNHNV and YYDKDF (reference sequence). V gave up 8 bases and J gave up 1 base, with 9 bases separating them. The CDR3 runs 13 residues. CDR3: CATAVAAKNIQYF. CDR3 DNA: TGTGCCACCGCCGTCGCGGCCAAAAACATTCAGTACTTC.

In DNA, the CDR3 is TGTGCCAGCAGCTTATACGGGACATCGAATGAGCAGTTCTTC. Translated, it gives CASSLYGTSNEQFF. V gene TRBV7-2 combines with J gene TRBJ2-1; weak D call: TRBD1 (6 bases). The CDR3 totals 14 residues. CDR1 is SGHTA and CDR2 is FQGNSA in the germline V gene. Deletions cut 2 bases from V and 7 bases from J, with 12 bases between. The full variable domain, rest sourced from reference TRBV7-2 and TRBJ2-1, is GAGVSQSPSNKVTEKGKDVELRCDPISGHTALYWYRQSLGQGLEFLIYFQGNSAPDKSGLPSDRFSAERTGGSVSTLTIQRTQQEDSAVYLCASSLYGTSNEQFFGPGTRLTVL.

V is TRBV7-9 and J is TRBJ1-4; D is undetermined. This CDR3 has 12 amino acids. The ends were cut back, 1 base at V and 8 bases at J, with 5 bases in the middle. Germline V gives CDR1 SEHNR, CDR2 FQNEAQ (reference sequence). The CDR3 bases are TGTGCCAGCAGCTTAGAGTTGGAAAAACTGTTTTTT. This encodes CASSLELEKLFF.

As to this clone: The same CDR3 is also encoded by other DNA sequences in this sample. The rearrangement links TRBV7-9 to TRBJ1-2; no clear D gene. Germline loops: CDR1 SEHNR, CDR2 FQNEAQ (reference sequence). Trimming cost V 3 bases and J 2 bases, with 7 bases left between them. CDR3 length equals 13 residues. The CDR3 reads CASSLGRNYGYTF. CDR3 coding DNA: TGTGCCAGCAGCTTGGGCAGAAACTATGGCTACACCTTC. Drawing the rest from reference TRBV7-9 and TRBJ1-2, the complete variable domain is DTGVSQNPRHKITKRGQNVTFRCDPISEHNRLYWYRQTLGQGPEFLTYFQNEAQLEKSRLLSDRFSAERPKGSFSTLEIQRTEQGDSAMYLCASSLGRNYGYTFGSGTRLTVV.

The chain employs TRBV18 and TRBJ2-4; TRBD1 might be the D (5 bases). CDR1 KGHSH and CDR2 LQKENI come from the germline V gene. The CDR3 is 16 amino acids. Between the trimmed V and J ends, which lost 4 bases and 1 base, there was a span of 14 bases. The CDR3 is CASSRERGGAKNIQYF. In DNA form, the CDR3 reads TGTGCCAGCTCACGGGAAAGGGGTGGCGCCAAAAACATTCAGTACTTC.

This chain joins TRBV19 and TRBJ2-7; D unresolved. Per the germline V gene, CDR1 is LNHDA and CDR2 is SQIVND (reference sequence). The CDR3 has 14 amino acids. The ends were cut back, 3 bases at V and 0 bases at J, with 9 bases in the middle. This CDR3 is CASSISDLSYEQYV. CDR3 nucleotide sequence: TGTGCCAGTAGTATTTCCGATCTCTCCTACGAGCAGTACGTC.

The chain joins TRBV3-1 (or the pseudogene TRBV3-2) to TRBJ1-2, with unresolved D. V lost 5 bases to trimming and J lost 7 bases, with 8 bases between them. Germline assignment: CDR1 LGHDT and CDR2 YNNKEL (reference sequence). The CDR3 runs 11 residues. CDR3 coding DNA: TGTGCCAGCAGCTACGGTGGTGGCTACACCTTC. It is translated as CASSYGGGYTF.

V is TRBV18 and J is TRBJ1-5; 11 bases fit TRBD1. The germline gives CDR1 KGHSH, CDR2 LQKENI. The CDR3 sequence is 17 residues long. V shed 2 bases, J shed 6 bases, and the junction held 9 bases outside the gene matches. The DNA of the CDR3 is TGTGCCAGCTCACCAACAAACGGACAGGGGGCAAGTCAGCCCCAGCATTTT. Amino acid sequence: CASSPTNGQGASQPQHF.

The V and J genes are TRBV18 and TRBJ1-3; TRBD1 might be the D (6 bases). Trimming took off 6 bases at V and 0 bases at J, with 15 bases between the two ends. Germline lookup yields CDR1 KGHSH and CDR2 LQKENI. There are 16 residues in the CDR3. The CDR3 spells CASSPTRGASGNTIYF. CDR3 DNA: TGTGCCAGCTCTCCTACTAGGGGGGCCTCTGGAAACACCATATATTTT.

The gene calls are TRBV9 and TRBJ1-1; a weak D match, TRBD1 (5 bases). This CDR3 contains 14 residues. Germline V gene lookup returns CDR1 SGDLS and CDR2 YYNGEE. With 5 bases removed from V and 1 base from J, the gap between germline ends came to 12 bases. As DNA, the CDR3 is TGTGCCAGCAGGGGCGGCGGGACGAACACTGAAGCTTTCTTT. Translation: CASRGGGTNTEAFF. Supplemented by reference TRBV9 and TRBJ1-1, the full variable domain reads DSGVTQTPKHLITATGQRVTLRCSPRSGDLSVYWYQQSLDQGLQFLIQYYNGEERAKGNILERFSAQQFPDLHSELNLSSLELGDSALYFCASRGGGTNTEAFFGQGTRLTVV.